These T cell receptor beta chains were read from a single sample in a study of blood T cell repertoires in COVID-19. Assay used: immunoSEQ multiplex PCR; TCRdb lists only in-frame clones, some missing. This table holds fewer than 45,000 clones, around 80% found once. The sample comprised peripheral blood. The origin of the receptors is a middle-aged man with active or convalescent COVID-19. CDR3s include the opening cysteine and the closing phenylalanine or tryptophan. D genes are given only for firm matches. Size is stated for part of the rows, as once, few or many counts, or as a class when the clone is expanded.

-	TRBV6-1	few	TRBJ1-3	CASSVGGGGSGNTIYF	TGTGCCAGCAGTGTTGGGGGGGGTGGCTCTGGAAACACCATATATTTT
-	TRBV7-9	-	TRBJ2-7	CASSKGEFREQYF	TGTGCCAGCAGCAAGGGGGAGTTCAGGGAGCAGTACTTC
-	TRBV5-1	few	TRBJ1-1	CASSLAGGATEAFF	TGCGCCAGCAGCTTGGCCGGAGGGGCAACTGAAGCTTTCTTT
-	TRBV12-3/TRBV12-4	-	TRBJ1-5	CASSFRGNQPQHF	TGTGCCAGCAGTTTTAGGGGGAATCAGCCCCAGCATTTT
-	TRBV5-4	-	TRBJ1-1	CASSLRQGLEAFF	TGTGCCAGCAGCTTACGGCAGGGGCTGGAAGCTTTCTTT
-	TRBV7-7	-	TRBJ2-2	CASSPRGTFGELFF	TGTGCCAGCAGCCCACGGGGGACGTTCGGGGAGCTGTTTTTT
-	TRBV6-6	once	TRBJ2-7	CASTLQTGAGSYEQYF	TGTGCCAGCACACTTCAAACAGGGGCGGGATCCTACGAGCAGTACTTC
-	TRBV4-1	-	TRBJ2-3	CASSLGWGSGSTDTQYF	TGCGCCAGCAGCCTCGGTTGGGGTAGCGGTAGCACAGATACGCAGTATTTT
TRBD2	TRBV19	-	TRBJ2-1	CASRGMASGSVNEQFF	TGTGCCAGTAGGGGTATGGCTAGCGGGTCGGTCAATGAGCAGTTCTTC
TRBD1	TRBV6-2/TRBV6-3	-	TRBJ2-7	CASSYFGTGYEQYF	TGTGCCAGCAGTTACTTCGGGACAGGCTACGAGCAGTACTTC
-	TRBV28	few	TRBJ1-4	CASSSQGSGEKLFF	TGTGCCAGCAGTTCACAGGGTAGTGGTGAAAAACTGTTTTTT
TRBD2	TRBV5-4	-	TRBJ2-2	CASRPGLAGVGELFF	TGTGCCAGCAGACCGGGACTAGCGGGGGTCGGGGAGCTGTTTTTT
TRBD1	TRBV7-2	-	TRBJ2-1	CASSLATGTAYNEQFF	TGTGCCAGCAGCTTAGCCACCGGGACAGCTTACAATGAGCAGTTCTTC
-	TRBV11-3	-	TRBJ1-3	CASSQIPTASSSGNTIYF	TGTGCCAGCAGCCAAATCCCCACAGCCTCTTCGTCTGGAAACACCATATATTTT
TRBD1	TRBV28	-	TRBJ1-3	CASSPQTVGGGYSGNTIYF	TGTGCCAGCAGTCCTCAAACGGTTGGAGGGGGCTACTCTGGAAACACCATATATTTT
-	TRBV12-3/TRBV12-4	-	TRBJ1-5	CASSLGGYQPQHF	TGTGCCAGCAGTTTAGGGGGCTATCAGCCCCAGCATTTT